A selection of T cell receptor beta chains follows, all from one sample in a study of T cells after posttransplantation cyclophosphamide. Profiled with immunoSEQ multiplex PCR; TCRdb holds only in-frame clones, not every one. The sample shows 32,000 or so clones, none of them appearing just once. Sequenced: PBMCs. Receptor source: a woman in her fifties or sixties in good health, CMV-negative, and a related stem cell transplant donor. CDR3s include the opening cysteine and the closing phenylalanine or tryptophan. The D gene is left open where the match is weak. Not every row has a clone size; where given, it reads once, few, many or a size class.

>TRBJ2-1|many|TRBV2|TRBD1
CASSPGTGGAMGPYNEQFF
TGTGCCAGCAGCCCCGGGACAGGGGGCGCTATGGGACCCTACAATGAGCAGTTCTTC
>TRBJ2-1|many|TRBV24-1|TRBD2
CATSDISGSGYNEQFF
TGTGCCACCAGTGATATTAGCGGGAGTGGCTACAATGAGCAGTTCTTC
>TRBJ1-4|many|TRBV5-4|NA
CASSLFTASTNEKLFF
TGTGCCAGCAGCTTGTTTACAGCCTCAACTAATGAAAAACTGTTTTTT
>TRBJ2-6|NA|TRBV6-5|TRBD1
CASRTTGAGANVLTF
TGTGCCAGCAGGACTACAGGGGCCGGGGCCAACGTCCTGACTTTC
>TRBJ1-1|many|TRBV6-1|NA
CASKNRADNTEAFF
TGTGCCAGCAAAAACAGGGCAGACAACACTGAAGCTTTCTTT
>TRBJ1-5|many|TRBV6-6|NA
CASSLTGQPQHF
TGTGCCAGCTCTCTTACGGGTCAGCCCCAGCATTTT
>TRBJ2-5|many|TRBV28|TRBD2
CASSGLAGGQETQYF
TGTGCCAGCAGTGGGTTAGCGGGGGGCCAAGAGACCCAGTACTTC
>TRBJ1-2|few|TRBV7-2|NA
CASSSRDSSGNYGYTF
TGTGCCAGCAGCTCGAGGGACTCCTCCGGAAACTATGGCTACACCTTC
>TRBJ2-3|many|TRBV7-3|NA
CASSLDYATDTQYF
TGTGCCAGCAGCTTAGACTACGCCACAGATACGCAGTATTTT
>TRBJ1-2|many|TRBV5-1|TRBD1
CASSLGTGRDWGYTF
TGCGCCAGCAGCTTGGGGACAGGGCGAGATTGGGGCTACACCTTC
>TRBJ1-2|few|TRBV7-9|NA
CASTRGDYGYTF
TGTGCCAGCACCCGGGGGGACTATGGCTACACCTTC
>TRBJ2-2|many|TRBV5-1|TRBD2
CASSFGTSGGARRTGELFF
TGCGCCAGCAGCTTTGGGACTAGCGGGGGGGCCCGGAGGACCGGGGAGCTGTTTTTT
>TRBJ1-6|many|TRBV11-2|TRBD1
CASSLEGTEYNSPLHF
TGTGCCAGCAGCTTAGAGGGGACAGAATATAATTCACCCCTCCACTTT
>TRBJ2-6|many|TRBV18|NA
CASSPSGPGANVLTF
TGTGCCAGCTCACCATCGGGTCCTGGGGCCAACGTCCTGACTTTC
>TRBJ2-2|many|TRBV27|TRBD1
CASSPTGENTGELFF
TGTGCCAGCAGCCCGACAGGGGAGAACACCGGGGAGCTGTTTTTT
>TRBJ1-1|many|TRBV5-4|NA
CASSLRGTEAFF
TGTGCCAGCAGCTTGAGGGGTACTGAAGCTTTCTTT
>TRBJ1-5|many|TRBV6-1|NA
CASSETGTNQPQHF
TGTGCCAGCAGTGAGACAGGAACGAATCAGCCCCAGCATTTT
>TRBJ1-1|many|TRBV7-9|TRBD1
CASSSPGGTEAFF
TGTGCCAGCAGCTCGCCAGGGGGAACTGAAGCTTTCTTT
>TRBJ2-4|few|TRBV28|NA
CASSPGGTKNIQYF
TGTGCCAGCAGTCCGGGGGGCACCAAAAACATTCAGTACTTC
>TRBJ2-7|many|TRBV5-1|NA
CASRQEYEQYF
TGCGCCAGCCGTCAGGAATACGAGCAGTACTTC
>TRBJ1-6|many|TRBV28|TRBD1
CASRRGQSPLHF
TGTGCCAGCCGTAGGGGGCAATCACCCCTCCACTTT
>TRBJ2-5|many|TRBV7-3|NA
CASSPTRGGTETQYF
TGTGCCAGCAGCCCGACTAGGGGCGGGACGGAGACCCAGTACTTC
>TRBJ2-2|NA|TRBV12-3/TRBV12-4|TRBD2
CASSLLLAGGPNGELFF
TGTGCCAGCAGTCTGTTATTAGCGGGAGGGCCCAACGGGGAGCTGTTTTTT
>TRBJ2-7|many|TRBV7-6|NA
CASSLNQGPTYEQYF
TGTGCCAGCAGCTTAAACCAAGGCCCGACCTACGAGCAGTACTTC
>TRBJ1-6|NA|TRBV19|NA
CASKDRYNSPLHF
TGTGCCAGTAAAGACAGGTATAATTCACCCCTCCACTTT
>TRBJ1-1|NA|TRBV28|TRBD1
CASGFSFRGPQRGTEAFF
TGTGCCAGCGGGTTCTCGTTCAGGGGGCCCCAGAGGGGCACTGAAGCTTTCTTT